This T cell receptor beta chain was identified in a study of cytomegalovirus exposure and HLA in healthy donors. Study as a whole: The platform used for the 95 to 150 validation repertoires matched that of the approximately 640 first-cohort repertoires, a later analysis reported.

Study findings and constraints: Diagnosis of cytomegalovirus status made by the classifier reportedly showed high specificity and sensitivity.

Repertoires were generated with immunoSEQ multiplex PCR, while TCRdb's copy carries only in-frame clones and drops some. The table records about 130,000 clones, about 80% of them present only once. Turning to this clone: Its target is unknown.

The CDR3 totals 15 residues. CDR1 is SGHRS, CDR2 YFSETQ, per germline. Trimming at V came to 4 bases and at J to 2 bases, leaving 5 bases not matched to a gene. The study drew the donors from its approximately 130-subject validation cohort, separate from the roughly 700-subject first cohort. The sample taken for sequencing was PBMCs. This chain links TRBV5-1 with TRBJ2-3; 9 bases agree with TRBD2. This TCR came from a man aged 30 to 45 in good health and CMV-seropositive. The CDR3 sequence: CASSPSGTFTDTQYF. The CDR3 DNA reads as TGCGCCAGCAGCCCTAGCGGGACCTTCACAGATACGCAGTATTTT.